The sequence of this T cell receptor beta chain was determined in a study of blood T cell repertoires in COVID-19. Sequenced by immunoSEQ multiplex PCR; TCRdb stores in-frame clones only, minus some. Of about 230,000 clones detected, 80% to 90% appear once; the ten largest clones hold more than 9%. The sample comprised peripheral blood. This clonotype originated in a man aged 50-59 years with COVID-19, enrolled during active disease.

The CDR3 protein is CSATRGQGEEQYF. Written as DNA, the CDR3 is TGCAGCGCCACAAGGGGACAGGGTGAAGAGCAGTACTTC. The V gene is TRBV29-1, the J gene TRBJ2-7; 9 positions match TRBD1. V dropped 7 bases and J dropped 7; count of bases not matched to a gene: 11. Germline lookup yields CDR1 SQVTM and CDR2 ANQGSEA. This CDR3 region has 13 residues.